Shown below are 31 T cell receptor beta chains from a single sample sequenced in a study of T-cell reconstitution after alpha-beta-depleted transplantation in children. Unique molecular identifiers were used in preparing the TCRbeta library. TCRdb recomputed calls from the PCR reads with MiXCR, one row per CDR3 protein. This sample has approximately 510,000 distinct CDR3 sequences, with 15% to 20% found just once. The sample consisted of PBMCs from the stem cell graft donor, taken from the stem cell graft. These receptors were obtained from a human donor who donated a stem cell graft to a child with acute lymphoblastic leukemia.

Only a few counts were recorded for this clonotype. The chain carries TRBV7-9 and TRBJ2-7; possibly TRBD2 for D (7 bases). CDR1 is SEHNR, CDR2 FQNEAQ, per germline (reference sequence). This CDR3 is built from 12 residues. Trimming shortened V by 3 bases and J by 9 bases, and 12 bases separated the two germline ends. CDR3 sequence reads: CASSFVGGAQYF. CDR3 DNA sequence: TGTGCCAGCAGCTTCGTAGGGGGGGCGCAGTACTTC.

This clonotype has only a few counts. The CDR3 coding sequence is TGTGCCAGCAGCGGGCAGGTTCCGAGGACAGATACGCAGTATTTT. Translated: CASSGQVPRTDTQYF. The chain recombines TRBV5-6 with TRBJ2-3; the D is unclear. Germline V gene sequence: CDR1 SGHDT, CDR2 YYEEEE. Deletions cut 4 bases from V and 3 bases from J, with 15 bases between. The CDR3 loop spans 15 amino acids.

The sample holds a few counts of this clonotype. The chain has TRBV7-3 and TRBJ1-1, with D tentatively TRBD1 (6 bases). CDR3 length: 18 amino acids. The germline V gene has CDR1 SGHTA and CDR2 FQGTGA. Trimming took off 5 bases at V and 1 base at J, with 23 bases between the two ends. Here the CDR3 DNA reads TGTGCCAGCAGCCCCACCGGGGGGCCCCCAATCGGGAACACTGAAGCTTTCTTT. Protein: CASSPTGGPPIGNTEAFF.

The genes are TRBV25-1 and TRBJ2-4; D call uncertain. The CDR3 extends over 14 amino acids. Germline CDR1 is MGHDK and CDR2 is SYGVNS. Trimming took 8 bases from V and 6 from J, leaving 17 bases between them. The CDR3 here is CASSWSSGGNIQYF. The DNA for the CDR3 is TGTGCCAGCTCCTGGAGCTCCGGCGGAAACATTCAGTACTTC. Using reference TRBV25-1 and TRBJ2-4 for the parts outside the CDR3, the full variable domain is EADIYQTPRYLVIGTGKKITLECSQTMGHDKMYWYQQDPGMELHLIHYSYGVNSTEKGDLSSESTVSRIRTEHFPLTLESARPSHTSQYLCASSWSSGGNIQYFGAGTRLSVL.

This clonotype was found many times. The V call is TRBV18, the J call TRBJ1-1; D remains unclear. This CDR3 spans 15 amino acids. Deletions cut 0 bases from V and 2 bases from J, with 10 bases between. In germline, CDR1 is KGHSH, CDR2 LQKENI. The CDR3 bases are TGTGCCAGCTCACCACCGGGAGGGATTAACACTGAAGCTTTCTTT. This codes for CASSPPGGINTEAFF. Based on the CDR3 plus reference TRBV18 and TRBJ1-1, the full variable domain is NAGVMQNPRHLVRRRGQEARLRCSPMKGHSHVYWYRQLPEEGLKFMVYLQKENIIDESGMPKERFSAEFPKEGPSILRIQQVVRGDSAAYFCASSPPGGINTEAFFGQGTRLTVV.

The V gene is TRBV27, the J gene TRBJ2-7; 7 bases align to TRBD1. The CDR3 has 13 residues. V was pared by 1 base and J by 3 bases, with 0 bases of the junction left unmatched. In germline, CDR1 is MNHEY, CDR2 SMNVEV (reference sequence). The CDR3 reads CASSLYRGYEQYF. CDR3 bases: TGTGCCAGCAGTTTATACAGGGGCTACGAGCAGTACTTC.

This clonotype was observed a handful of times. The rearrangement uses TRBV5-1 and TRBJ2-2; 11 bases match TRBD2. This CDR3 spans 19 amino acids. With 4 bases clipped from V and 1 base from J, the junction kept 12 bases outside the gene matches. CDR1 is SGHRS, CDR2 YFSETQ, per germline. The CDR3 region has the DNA TGCGCCAGCAGCCCGACAGGGAGTGGGACTAGCGGGAACACCGGGGAGCTGTTTTTT. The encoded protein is CASSPTGSGTSGNTGELFF.

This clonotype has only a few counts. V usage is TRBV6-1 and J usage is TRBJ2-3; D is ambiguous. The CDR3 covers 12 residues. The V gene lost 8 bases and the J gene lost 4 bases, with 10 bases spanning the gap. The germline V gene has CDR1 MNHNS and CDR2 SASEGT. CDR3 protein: CASARSPDTQYF. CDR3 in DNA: TGTGCCAGCGCAAGATCACCAGATACGCAGTATTTT.

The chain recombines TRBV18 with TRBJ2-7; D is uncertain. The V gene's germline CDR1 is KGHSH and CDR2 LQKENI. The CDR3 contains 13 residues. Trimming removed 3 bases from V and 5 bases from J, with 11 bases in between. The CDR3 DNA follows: TGTGCCAGCTCACCCCTCCTCGTCAACGAGCAGTACTTC. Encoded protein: CASSPLLVNEQYF. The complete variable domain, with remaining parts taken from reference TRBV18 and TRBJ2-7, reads NAGVMQNPRHLVRRRGQEARLRCSPMKGHSHVYWYRQLPEEGLKFMVYLQKENIIDESGMPKERFSAEFPKEGPSILRIQQVVRGDSAAYFCASSPLLVNEQYFGPGTRLTVT.

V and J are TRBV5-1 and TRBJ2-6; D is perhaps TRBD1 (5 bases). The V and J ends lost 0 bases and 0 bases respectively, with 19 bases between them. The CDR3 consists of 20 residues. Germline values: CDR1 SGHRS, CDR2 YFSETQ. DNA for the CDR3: TGCGCCAGCAGCTTGGCCCAGGGCTCCCCCCATTTCTCTGGGGCCAACGTCCTGACTTTC. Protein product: CASSLAQGSPHFSGANVLTF.

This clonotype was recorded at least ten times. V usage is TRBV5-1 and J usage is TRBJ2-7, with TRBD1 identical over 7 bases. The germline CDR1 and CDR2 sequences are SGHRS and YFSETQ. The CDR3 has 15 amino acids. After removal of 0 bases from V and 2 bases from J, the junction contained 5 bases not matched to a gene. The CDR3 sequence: CASSLVQGSTYEQYF. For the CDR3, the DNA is TGCGCCAGCAGCTTGGTACAGGGGTCGACCTACGAGCAGTACTTC.

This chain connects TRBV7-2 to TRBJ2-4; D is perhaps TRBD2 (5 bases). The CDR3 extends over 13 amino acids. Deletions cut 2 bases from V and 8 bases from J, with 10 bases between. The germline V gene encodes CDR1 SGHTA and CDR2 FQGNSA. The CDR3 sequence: CASSLRGRDIQYF. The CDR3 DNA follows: TGTGCCAGCAGCTTACGAGGGAGAGACATTCAGTACTTC.

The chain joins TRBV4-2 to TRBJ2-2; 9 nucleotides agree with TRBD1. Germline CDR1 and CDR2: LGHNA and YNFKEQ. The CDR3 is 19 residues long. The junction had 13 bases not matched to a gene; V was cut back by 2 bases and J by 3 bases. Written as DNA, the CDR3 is TGTGCCAGCAGCCAACGGGACCGGGACAGGGAGGATCACACCGGGGAGCTGTTTTTT. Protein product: CASSQRDRDREDHTGELFF.

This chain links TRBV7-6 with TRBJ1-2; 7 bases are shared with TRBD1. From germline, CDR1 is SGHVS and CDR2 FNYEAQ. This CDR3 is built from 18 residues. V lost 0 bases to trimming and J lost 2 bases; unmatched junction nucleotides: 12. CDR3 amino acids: CASSLAWGQTNSNYGYTF. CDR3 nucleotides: TGTGCCAGCAGCTTAGCATGGGGACAGACCAATTCCAACTATGGCTACACCTTC.

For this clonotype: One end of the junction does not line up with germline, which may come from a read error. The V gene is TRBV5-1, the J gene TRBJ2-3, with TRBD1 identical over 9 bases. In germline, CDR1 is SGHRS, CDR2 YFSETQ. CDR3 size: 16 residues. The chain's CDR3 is CASSLETGGGGDTQYF. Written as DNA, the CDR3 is TGCGCCAGCAGCCTAGAGACAGGGGGAGGAGGAGATACCCAGTATTTT.

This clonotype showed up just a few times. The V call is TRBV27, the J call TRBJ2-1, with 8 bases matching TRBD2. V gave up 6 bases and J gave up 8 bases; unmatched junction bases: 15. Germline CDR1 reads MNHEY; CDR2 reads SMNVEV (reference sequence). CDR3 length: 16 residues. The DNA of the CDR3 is TGTGCCAGCAGCCCGACTAGCGCCACCCTAGACTATGAGCAGTTCTTC. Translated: CASSPTSATLDYEQFF.

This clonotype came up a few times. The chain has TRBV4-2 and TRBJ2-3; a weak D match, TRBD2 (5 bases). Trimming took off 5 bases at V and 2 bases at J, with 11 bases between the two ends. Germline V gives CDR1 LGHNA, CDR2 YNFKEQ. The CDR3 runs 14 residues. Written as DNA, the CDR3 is TGTGCCAGCAGCTTCACTAGAGACACAGATACGCAGTATTTT. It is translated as CASSFTRDTDTQYF.

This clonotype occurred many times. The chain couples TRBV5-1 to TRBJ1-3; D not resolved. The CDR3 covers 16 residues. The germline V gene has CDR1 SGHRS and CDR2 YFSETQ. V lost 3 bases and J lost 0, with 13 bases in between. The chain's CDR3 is CASSSQSSASGNTIYF. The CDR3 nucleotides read TGCGCCAGCAGCTCCCAATCCTCCGCCTCTGGAAACACCATATATTTT.

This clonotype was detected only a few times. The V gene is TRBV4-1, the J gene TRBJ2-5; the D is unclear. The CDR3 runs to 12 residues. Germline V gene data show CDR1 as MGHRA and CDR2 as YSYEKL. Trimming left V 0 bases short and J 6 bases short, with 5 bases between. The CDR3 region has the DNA TGCGCCAGCAGCCAAGATAGGCAGACCCAGTACTTC. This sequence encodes CASSQDRQTQYF.

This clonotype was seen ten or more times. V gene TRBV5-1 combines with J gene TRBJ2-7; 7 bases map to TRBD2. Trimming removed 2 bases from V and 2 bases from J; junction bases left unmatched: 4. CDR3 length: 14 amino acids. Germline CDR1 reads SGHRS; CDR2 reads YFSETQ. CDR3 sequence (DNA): TGCGCCAGCAGCTTCGGGGGAGGGGCCTACGAGCAGTACTTC. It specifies CASSFGGGAYEQYF.

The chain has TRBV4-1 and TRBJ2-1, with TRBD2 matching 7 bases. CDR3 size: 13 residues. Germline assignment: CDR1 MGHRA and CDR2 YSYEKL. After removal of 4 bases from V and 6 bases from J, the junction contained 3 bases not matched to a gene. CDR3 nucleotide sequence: TGCGCCAGCAGCCGACGGACTAGCAATGAGCAGTTCTTC. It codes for CASSRRTSNEQFF.

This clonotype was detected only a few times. The CDR3 region has the DNA TGTGCCAGCAGCTTATCATTTACCGGGCATCAAGAGACCCAGTACTTC. Its translation: CASSLSFTGHQETQYF. The chain combines TRBV11-2 with TRBJ2-5; D is unresolved. CDR3 size: 16 residues. In germline, CDR1 is SGHAT, CDR2 FQNNGV. The V end lost 2 bases, the J end lost 2 bases, and 15 bases lay between the germline ends.

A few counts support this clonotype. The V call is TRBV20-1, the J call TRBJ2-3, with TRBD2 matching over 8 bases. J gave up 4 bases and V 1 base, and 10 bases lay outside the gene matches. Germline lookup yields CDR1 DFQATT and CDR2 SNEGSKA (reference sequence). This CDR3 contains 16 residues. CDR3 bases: TGCAGTGCTAGAGGGGGAGCGGGAGAGGGGGCAGATACGCAGTATTTT. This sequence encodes CSARGGAGEGADTQYF.

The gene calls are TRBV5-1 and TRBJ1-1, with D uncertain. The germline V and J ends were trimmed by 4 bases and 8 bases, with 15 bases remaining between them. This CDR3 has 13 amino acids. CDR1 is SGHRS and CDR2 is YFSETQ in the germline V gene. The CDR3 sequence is CASSPLLAGEAFF. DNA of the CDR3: TGCGCCAGCAGCCCTTTACTTGCCGGGGAAGCTTTCTTT.

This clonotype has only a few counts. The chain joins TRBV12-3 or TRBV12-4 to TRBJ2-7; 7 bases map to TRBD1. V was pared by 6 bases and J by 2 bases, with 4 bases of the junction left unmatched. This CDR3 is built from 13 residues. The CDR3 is CASRRGTAYEQYF. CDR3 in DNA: TGTGCCAGCAGGAGGGGGACAGCCTACGAGCAGTACTTC.

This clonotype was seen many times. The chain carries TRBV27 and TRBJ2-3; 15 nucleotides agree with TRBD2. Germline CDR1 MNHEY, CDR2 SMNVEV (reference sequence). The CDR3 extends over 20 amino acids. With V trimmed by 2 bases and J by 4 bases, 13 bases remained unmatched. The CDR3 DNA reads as TGTGCCAGCAGTTTACGGACTAGCGGGAGGGCCCGGGATAGCGCAGATACGCAGTATTTT. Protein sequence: CASSLRTSGRARDSADTQYF.

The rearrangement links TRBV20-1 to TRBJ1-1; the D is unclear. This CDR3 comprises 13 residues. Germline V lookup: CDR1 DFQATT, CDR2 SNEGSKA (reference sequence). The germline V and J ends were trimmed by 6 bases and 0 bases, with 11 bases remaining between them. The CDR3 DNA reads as TGCAGTGCGAAGACTCCTATGAACACTGAAGCTTTCTTT. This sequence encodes CSAKTPMNTEAFF.

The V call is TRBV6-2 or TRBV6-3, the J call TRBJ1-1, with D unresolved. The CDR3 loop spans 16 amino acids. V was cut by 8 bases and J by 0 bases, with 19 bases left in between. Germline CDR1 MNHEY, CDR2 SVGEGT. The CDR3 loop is CASLDGFEQVNTEAFF. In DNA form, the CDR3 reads TGTGCCAGCCTCGATGGATTCGAGCAGGTGAACACTGAAGCTTTCTTT.

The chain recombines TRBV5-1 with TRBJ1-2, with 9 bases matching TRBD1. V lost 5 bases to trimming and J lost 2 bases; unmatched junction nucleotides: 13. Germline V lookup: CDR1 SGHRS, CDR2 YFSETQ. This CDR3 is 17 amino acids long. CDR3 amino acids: CASSSAPVGQGNYGYTF. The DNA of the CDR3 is TGCGCCAGCAGTTCAGCGCCCGTCGGACAGGGGAACTATGGCTACACCTTC.

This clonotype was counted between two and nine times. In DNA, the CDR3 is TGCAGCGTTGTACTACAGGGGGACAATCAGCCCCAGCATTTT. It specifies CSVVLQGDNQPQHF. The gene calls are TRBV29-1 and TRBJ1-5, with 8 bases identical to TRBD1. The CDR3 totals 14 residues. Germline V gene lookup returns CDR1 SQVTM and CDR2 ANQGSEA. V shed 4 bases and J 3 bases; nucleotides not matched to a gene: 5. The full variable domain, its missing parts supplied by reference TRBV29-1 and TRBJ1-5, is SAVISQKPSRDICQRGTSLTIQCQVDSQVTMMFWYRQQPGQSLTLIATANQGSEATYESGFVIDKFPISRPNLTFSTLTVSNMSPEDSSIYLCSVVLQGDNQPQHFGDGTRLSIL.

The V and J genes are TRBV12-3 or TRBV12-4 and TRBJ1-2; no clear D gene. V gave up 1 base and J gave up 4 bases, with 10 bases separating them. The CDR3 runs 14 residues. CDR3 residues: CASSLGHGAYGYTF. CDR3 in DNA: TGTGCCAGCAGTTTAGGGCACGGCGCCTATGGCTACACCTTC.